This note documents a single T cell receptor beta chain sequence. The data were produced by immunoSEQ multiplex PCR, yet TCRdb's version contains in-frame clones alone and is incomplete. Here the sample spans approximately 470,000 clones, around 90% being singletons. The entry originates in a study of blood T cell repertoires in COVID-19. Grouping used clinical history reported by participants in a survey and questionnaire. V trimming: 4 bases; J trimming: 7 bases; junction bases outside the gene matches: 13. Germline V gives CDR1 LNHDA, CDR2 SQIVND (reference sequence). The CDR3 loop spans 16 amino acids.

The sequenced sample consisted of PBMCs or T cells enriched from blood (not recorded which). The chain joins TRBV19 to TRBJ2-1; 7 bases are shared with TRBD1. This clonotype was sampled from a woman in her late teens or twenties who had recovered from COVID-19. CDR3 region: CASSTSSVQGKNEQFF. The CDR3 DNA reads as TGTGCCAGTAGTACGTCAAGCGTACAGGGGAAAAATGAGCAGTTCTTC.